This is a list of T cell receptor beta chains from one sample in a study of blood T cell repertoires in COVID-19. The data were produced by immunoSEQ multiplex PCR, yet TCRdb's version contains in-frame clones alone and is incomplete. The table lists about 100,000 clones, around four fifths of them singletons. Material: peripheral blood. These receptors originate from a man between 50 and 59 years old with active or convalescent COVID-19. Both conserved end residues are part of each CDR3. D genes are given only for firm matches. Not all rows give a size; the values are once, few, many and, for expanded clones, a class.

j_gene: TRBJ2-3
v_gene: TRBV4-1
abundance: NA
d_gene: TRBD1
CDR3nt: TGCGCCAGCAGCCAAGATTGGAGACAGGGAGGCACAGATACGCAGTATTTT
CDR3aa: CASSQDWRQGGTDTQYF

j_gene: TRBJ1-1
v_gene: TRBV6-5
abundance: NA
d_gene: NA
CDR3nt: TGTGCCAGCAGTTACTCGAGTAAGTTGAACACTGAAGCTTTCTTT
CDR3aa: CASSYSSKLNTEAFF

j_gene: TRBJ1-1
v_gene: TRBV27
abundance: NA
d_gene: NA
CDR3nt: TGTGCCAGCAGTTGGGGCCTGAACACTGAAGCTTTCTTT
CDR3aa: CASSWGLNTEAFF

j_gene: TRBJ2-5
v_gene: TRBV30
abundance: NA
d_gene: NA
CDR3nt: TGTGCCTGGAGGGGGGCAGACCAAGAGACCCAGTACTTC
CDR3aa: CAWRGADQETQYF

j_gene: TRBJ2-5
v_gene: TRBV6-5
abundance: NA
d_gene: NA
CDR3nt: TGTGCCAGCAGCAGGTTCCAAGAGACCCAGTACTTC
CDR3aa: CASSRFQETQYF

j_gene: TRBJ1-6
v_gene: TRBV3-1/TRBV3-2
abundance: once
d_gene: TRBD1
CDR3nt: TGTGCCAGCAGCGCAACCCCCCCGACAGGGGCCGATAATTCACCCCTCCACTTT
CDR3aa: CASSATPPTGADNSPLHF

j_gene: TRBJ1-4
v_gene: TRBV7-9
abundance: NA
d_gene: NA
CDR3nt: TGTGCCAGCAGCTTAGCAGGGAACGGAGGAAAACTGTTTTTT
CDR3aa: CASSLAGNGGKLFF

j_gene: TRBJ2-5
v_gene: TRBV10-3
abundance: NA
d_gene: TRBD2
CDR3nt: TGTGCCATCAGTGAGGGACTAGAACAAGAGACCCAGTACTTC
CDR3aa: CAISEGLEQETQYF

j_gene: TRBJ2-2
v_gene: TRBV9
abundance: NA
d_gene: TRBD2
CDR3nt: TGTGCCAGCAGCGTAGAGGTTAGCGGGAGAAGGTACACCGGGGAGCTGTTTTTT
CDR3aa: CASSVEVSGRRYTGELFF

j_gene: TRBJ2-4
v_gene: TRBV19
abundance: NA
d_gene: TRBD2
CDR3nt: TGTGCCAGTAGTACCGAGGGACTAGCGGGGTACCAAAGTATCAAAAACATTCAGTACTTC
CDR3aa: CASSTEGLAGYQSIKNIQYF

j_gene: TRBJ1-2
v_gene: TRBV3-1/TRBV3-2
abundance: NA
d_gene: NA
CDR3nt: TGTGCCAGCAGCCGCCGGGAGGACAGCTTCTATGGCTACACCTTC
CDR3aa: CASSRREDSFYGYTF

j_gene: TRBJ2-2
v_gene: TRBV3-1/TRBV3-2
abundance: NA
d_gene: TRBD2
CDR3nt: TGTGCCAGCAGCCAAATTCGTAGCGGGAGAGGCACCGGGGAGCTGTTTTTT
CDR3aa: CASSQIRSGRGTGELFF

j_gene: TRBJ2-1
v_gene: TRBV7-2
abundance: NA
d_gene: TRBD1
CDR3nt: TGTGCCAGCAGCTTGGGGACAGGGAACTACAATGAGCAGTTCTTC
CDR3aa: CASSLGTGNYNEQFF

j_gene: TRBJ2-1
v_gene: TRBV5-5
abundance: NA
d_gene: NA
CDR3nt: TGTGCCAGCAGCTGGTTCCCCGCCCAGGGTGAGCAGTTCTTC
CDR3aa: CASSWFPAQGEQFF

j_gene: TRBJ1-5
v_gene: TRBV11-3
abundance: NA
d_gene: NA
CDR3nt: TGTGCCAGCAGCCGCGCTAATCAGCCCCAGCATTTT
CDR3aa: CASSRANQPQHF

j_gene: TRBJ2-3
v_gene: TRBV6-5
abundance: NA
d_gene: TRBD1
CDR3nt: TGTGCCAGCATTCTGGACAGGGGAATCACAGATACGCAGTATTTT
CDR3aa: CASILDRGITDTQYF

j_gene: TRBJ2-7
v_gene: TRBV11-1
abundance: NA
d_gene: NA
CDR3nt: TGTGCCAGCAGCTTAGGCAGAGGGAGCTCCTACGAGCAGTACTTC
CDR3aa: CASSLGRGSSYEQYF

j_gene: TRBJ2-7
v_gene: TRBV4-1
abundance: NA
d_gene: NA
CDR3nt: TGCGCCAGCAGCCCCCCCCTTTCCTACGAGCAGTACTTC
CDR3aa: CASSPPLSYEQYF

j_gene: TRBJ1-2
v_gene: TRBV7-2
abundance: NA
d_gene: TRBD1
CDR3nt: TGTGCCAGCAGCCGTGGGACAGTTTACTATGGCTACACCTTC
CDR3aa: CASSRGTVYYGYTF

j_gene: TRBJ2-3
v_gene: TRBV3-1/TRBV3-2
abundance: NA
d_gene: TRBD2
CDR3nt: TGTGCCAGCAGCCAACGCCTAGCGGGCGCAGATACGCAGTATTTT
CDR3aa: CASSQRLAGADTQYF

j_gene: TRBJ2-3
v_gene: TRBV3-1/TRBV3-2
abundance: NA
d_gene: TRBD2
CDR3nt: TGTGCCAGCAGCCAAGAGGTACTAGCGGGAGTGTCACACACAGATACGCAGTATTTT
CDR3aa: CASSQEVLAGVSHTDTQYF

j_gene: TRBJ2-1
v_gene: TRBV2
abundance: NA
d_gene: NA
CDR3nt: TGTGCCAGCCGAAGAGGGATGAATGAGCAGTTCTTC
CDR3aa: CASRRGMNEQFF

j_gene: TRBJ1-2
v_gene: TRBV9
abundance: NA
d_gene: NA
CDR3nt: TGTGCCAGCAGCGTCCAGGGCAGCTCCACTAACTATGGCTACACCTTC
CDR3aa: CASSVQGSSTNYGYTF

j_gene: TRBJ1-1
v_gene: TRBV12-5
abundance: NA
d_gene: NA
CDR3nt: TGTGCTAGTGGTTTGGTACAGGGAACTGAAGCTTTCTTT
CDR3aa: CASGLVQGTEAFF

j_gene: TRBJ2-3
v_gene: TRBV5-6
abundance: NA
d_gene: TRBD1
CDR3nt: TGTGCCAGCAGCTTAAGGACAGGGGGCACAGATACGCAGTATTTT
CDR3aa: CASSLRTGGTDTQYF

j_gene: TRBJ2-1
v_gene: TRBV5-4
abundance: NA
d_gene: NA
CDR3nt: TGTGCCAGCAGCTTGGGGCTAGACCACAATGAGCAGTTCTTC
CDR3aa: CASSLGLDHNEQFF

j_gene: TRBJ1-1
v_gene: TRBV10-3
abundance: NA
d_gene: NA
CDR3nt: TGTGCCATCAGTGGTGGGGAGGGTAGGGCCACTGAAGCTTTCTTT
CDR3aa: CAISGGEGRATEAFF

j_gene: TRBJ2-2
v_gene: TRBV7-3
abundance: NA
d_gene: TRBD1
CDR3nt: TGTGCCAGCAGCTTAGGGACAGGGGCCTCGAACACCGGGGAGCTGTTTTTT
CDR3aa: CASSLGTGASNTGELFF

j_gene: TRBJ1-1
v_gene: TRBV30
abundance: medium-sized
d_gene: NA
CDR3nt: TGTGCCTGGGGGAGGGAGAACACTGAAGCTTTCTTT
CDR3aa: CAWGRENTEAFF

j_gene: TRBJ2-7
v_gene: TRBV28
abundance: NA
d_gene: TRBD2
CDR3nt: TGTGCCAGCAGTCCTATGACTAGCGGGAGCTCCTACGAGCAGTACTTC
CDR3aa: CASSPMTSGSSYEQYF

j_gene: TRBJ2-7
v_gene: TRBV3-1/TRBV3-2
abundance: NA
d_gene: NA
CDR3nt: TGTGCCAGCAGCTGGACTCCTACCTACGAGCAGTACTTC
CDR3aa: CASSWTPTYEQYF

j_gene: TRBJ2-7
v_gene: TRBV30
abundance: NA
d_gene: TRBD1
CDR3nt: TGTGCCTGGACATACGACAGGGCCGAGCAGTACTTC
CDR3aa: CAWTYDRAEQYF

j_gene: TRBJ1-1
v_gene: TRBV5-1
abundance: NA
d_gene: NA
CDR3nt: TGCGCCAGCAGTCAAGAACAGATGAACACTGAAGCTTTCTTT
CDR3aa: CASSQEQMNTEAFF

j_gene: TRBJ2-2
v_gene: TRBV19
abundance: NA
d_gene: TRBD2
CDR3nt: TGTGCCAGTAGTTATTCGGGGGGGAGTGTCGGGGAGCTGTTTTTT
CDR3aa: CASSYSGGSVGELFF

j_gene: TRBJ1-5
v_gene: TRBV27
abundance: NA
d_gene: TRBD1
CDR3nt: TGTGCCAGCAGTACACAACAGGGGTCGAAAGATCAGCCCCAGCATTTT
CDR3aa: CASSTQQGSKDQPQHF

j_gene: TRBJ2-7
v_gene: TRBV7-9
abundance: few
d_gene: TRBD1
CDR3nt: TGTGCCAGCAGTCCCACAGGGGTTGAGCAGTACTTC
CDR3aa: CASSPTGVEQYF

j_gene: TRBJ1-2
v_gene: TRBV11-3
abundance: NA
d_gene: NA
CDR3nt: TGTGCCAGCAGCTTAAGTCGAGATGGCTACACCTTC
CDR3aa: CASSLSRDGYTF